This section outlines one T cell receptor (beta chain) sequence together with its context. The data originate from a study of blood T cell repertoires in COVID-19. Overall study context: Recovery among Cohort 3 donors was established by two negative PCRs, clearance, or symptom resolution. COVID-19 samples, acute and convalescent, were from the United States, Italy and Spain.

Participants' reported clinical history set cohort assignment. Original processing methods: Estimates of nucleated cell counts were drawn from the amplification of reference gene primers. Using immunoSEQ multiplex PCR, the repertoire was profiled, and TCRdb retains in-frame clones only, with some absent. Clone size and V and J calls were adopted from that table, with D and trimming inferred from the DNA. The sample has 250,000 to 300,000 clones; 88% are singletons. Germline CDR1 reads SGHRS; CDR2 reads YFSETQ. Deletions cut 4 bases from V and 0 bases from J, with 13 bases between. The CDR3 runs 15 residues.

The chain combines TRBV5-1 with TRBJ1-1, with D hard to call. Material for sequencing was PBMCs or T cells enriched from blood (not recorded which). This TCR derives from a woman aged 55-69 years in a cohort exposed to, infected with or recovered from COVID-19 (not recorded which). DNA of the CDR3: TGCGCCAGCAGCCCAACTCTAAACGTGAACACTGAAGCTTTCTTT. This codes for CASSPTLNVNTEAFF.